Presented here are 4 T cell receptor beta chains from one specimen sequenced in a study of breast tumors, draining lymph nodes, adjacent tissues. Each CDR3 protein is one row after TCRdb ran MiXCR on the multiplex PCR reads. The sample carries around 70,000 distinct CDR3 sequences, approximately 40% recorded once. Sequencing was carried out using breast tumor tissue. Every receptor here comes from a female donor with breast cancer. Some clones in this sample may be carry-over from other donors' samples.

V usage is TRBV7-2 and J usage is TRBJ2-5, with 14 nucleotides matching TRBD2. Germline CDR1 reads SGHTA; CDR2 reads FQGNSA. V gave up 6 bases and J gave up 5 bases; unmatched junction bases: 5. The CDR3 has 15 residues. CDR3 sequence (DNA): TGTGCCAGCAGGACTAGCGGGGGGGCCGGCGAGACCCAGTACTTC. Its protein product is CASRTSGGAGETQYF. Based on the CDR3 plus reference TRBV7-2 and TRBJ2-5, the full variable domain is GAGVSQSPSNKVTEKGKDVELRCDPISGHTALYWYRQSLGQGLEFLIYFQGNSAPDKSGLPSDRFSAERTGGSVSTLTIQRTQQEDSAVYLCASRTSGGAGETQYFGPGTRLLVL.

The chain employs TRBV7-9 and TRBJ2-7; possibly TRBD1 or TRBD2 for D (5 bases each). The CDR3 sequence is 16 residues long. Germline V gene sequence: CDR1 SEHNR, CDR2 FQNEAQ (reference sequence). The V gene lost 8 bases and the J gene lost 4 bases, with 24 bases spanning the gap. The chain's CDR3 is CASSRIFGTKGYEQYF. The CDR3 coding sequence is TGTGCCAGCTCCCGAATTTTCGGGACGAAGGGATACGAGCAGTACTTC. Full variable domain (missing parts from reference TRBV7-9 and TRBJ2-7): DTGVSQNPRHKITKRGQNVTFRCDPISEHNRLYWYRQTLGQGPEFLTYFQNEAQLEKSRLLSDRFSAERPKGSFSTLEIQRTEQGDSAMYLCASSRIFGTKGYEQYFGPGTRLTVT.

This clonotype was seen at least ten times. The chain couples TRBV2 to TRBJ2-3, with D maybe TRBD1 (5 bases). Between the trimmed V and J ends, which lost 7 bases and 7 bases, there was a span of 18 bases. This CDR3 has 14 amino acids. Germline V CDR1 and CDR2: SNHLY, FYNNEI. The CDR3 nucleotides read TGTGCCAGCACCCAAAGGGGCGGTGGGAATACGCAGTATTTT. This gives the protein CASTQRGGGNTQYF.

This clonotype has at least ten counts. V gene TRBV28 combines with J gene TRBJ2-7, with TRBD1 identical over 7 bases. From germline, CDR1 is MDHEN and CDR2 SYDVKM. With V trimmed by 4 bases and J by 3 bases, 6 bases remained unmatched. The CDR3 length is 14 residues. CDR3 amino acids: CASSYGTANYEQYF. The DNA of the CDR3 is TGTGCCAGCAGTTACGGGACAGCTAACTACGAGCAGTACTTC.